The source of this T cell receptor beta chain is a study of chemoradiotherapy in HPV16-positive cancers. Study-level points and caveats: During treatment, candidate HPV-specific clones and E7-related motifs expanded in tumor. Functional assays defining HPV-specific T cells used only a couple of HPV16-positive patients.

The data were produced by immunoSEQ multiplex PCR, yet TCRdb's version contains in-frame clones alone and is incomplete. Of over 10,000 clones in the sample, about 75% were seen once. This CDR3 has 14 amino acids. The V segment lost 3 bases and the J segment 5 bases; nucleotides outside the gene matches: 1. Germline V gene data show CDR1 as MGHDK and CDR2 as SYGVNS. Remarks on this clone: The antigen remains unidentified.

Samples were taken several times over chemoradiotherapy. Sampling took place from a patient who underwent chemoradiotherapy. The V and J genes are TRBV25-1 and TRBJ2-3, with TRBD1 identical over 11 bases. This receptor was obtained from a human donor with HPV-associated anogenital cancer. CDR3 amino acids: CASSEDRGQDTQYF. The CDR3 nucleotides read TGTGCCAGCAGTGAGGACAGGGGGCAAGATACGCAGTATTTT.